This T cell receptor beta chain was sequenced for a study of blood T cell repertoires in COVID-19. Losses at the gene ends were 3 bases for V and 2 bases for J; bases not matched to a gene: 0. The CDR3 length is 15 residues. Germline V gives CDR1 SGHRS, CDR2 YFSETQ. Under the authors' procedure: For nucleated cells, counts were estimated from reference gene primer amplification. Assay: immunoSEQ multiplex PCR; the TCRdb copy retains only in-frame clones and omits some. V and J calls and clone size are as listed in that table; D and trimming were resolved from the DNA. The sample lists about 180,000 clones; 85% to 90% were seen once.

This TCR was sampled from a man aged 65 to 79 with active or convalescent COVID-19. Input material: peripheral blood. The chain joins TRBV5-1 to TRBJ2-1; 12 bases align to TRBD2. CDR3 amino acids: CASSSSGRAYNEQFF. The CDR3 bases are TGCGCCAGCAGCTCTAGCGGGAGGGCCTACAATGAGCAGTTCTTC. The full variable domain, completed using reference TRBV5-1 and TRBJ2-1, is KAGVTQTPRYLIKTRGQQVTLSCSPISGHRSVSWYQQTPGQGLQFLFEYFSETQRNKGNFPGRFSGRQFSNSRSEMNVSTLELGDSALYLCASSSSGRAYNEQFFGPGTRLTVL.